This T cell receptor (beta chain) stems from a study of T-cell memory formation after mild COVID-19. Overall study context: There were largely donor-specific TCR clusters. General study findings and limits: Day 15 to 85 contracting clones showed balanced CD4/CD8; later expanders leaned CD4+.

This clonotype showed up many times. The antigen is not known. MiXCR, applied by TCRdb to the 5' RACE reads, yields one record per CDR3 protein. The data show 200,000 or so distinct CDR3 sequences, with over 9% seen just once and about 3.8% held by the top ten. V lost 7 bases, J lost 0 bases, and 12 bases lay in between. The CDR3 length is 14 residues. Per the germline V gene, CDR1 is SGHRS and CDR2 is YFSETQ. The V gene is TRBV5-1, the J gene TRBJ2-3; possible D gene TRBD1, 6 bases. Sequenced input: PBMCs or a T cell subset sorted from them (not recorded which). The clonotype comes from a young man who had mild COVID-19 (a few samples of this study predate the infection). Cell type and time point are not known. The CDR3: CASRGQSSTDTQYF. CDR3 DNA: TGCGCCAGCCGCGGACAGTCTAGCACAGATACGCAGTATTTT.